This is a list of T cell receptor beta chains from one sample in a study of a mutant IDH1 vaccine in newly diagnosed glioma. TCRdb's copy holds only in-frame clones and misses some; the assay was immunoSEQ multiplex PCR. The data hold 60,000 to 85,000 clones, with 85% to 90% observed a single time. What these receptors recognize is not known. The starting material was PBMCs, obtained from a glioma patient whose treatment included an IDH1 peptide vaccine. Every receptor here comes from a woman aged 45 to 65 with glioma. Each CDR3 is given with its conserved first and last residue. The order of the fields is CDR3 protein, CDR3 DNA, clone size, D gene, J gene, V gene. D genes are given only for firm matches. Some rows mark clone size as missing; the rest say once, few, many or name a class of expanded clone.

CDR3aa: CASREFRVTTQETQYF
CDR3nt: TGTGCCAGCAGGGAGTTCAGGGTTACGACGCAAGAGACCCAGTACTTC
abundance: .
d_gene: .
j_gene: TRBJ2-5
v_gene: TRBV2

CDR3aa: CASSVGGQGRETQYF
CDR3nt: TGTGCCAGCAGCGTAGGAGGGCAGGGGCGGGAGACCCAGTACTTC
abundance: .
d_gene: .
j_gene: TRBJ2-5
v_gene: TRBV9

CDR3aa: CASSLGPAEGTDTQYF
CDR3nt: TGCGCCAGCAGCTTGGGTCCAGCGGAGGGCACAGATACGCAGTATTTT
abundance: .
d_gene: .
j_gene: TRBJ2-3
v_gene: TRBV5-1

CDR3aa: CASSPREGPYEQYF
CDR3nt: TGTGCCAGCAGCCCCCGGGAGGGCCCTTACGAGCAGTACTTC
abundance: .
d_gene: TRBD2
j_gene: TRBJ2-7
v_gene: TRBV7-3

CDR3aa: CASRQSRGGQPQHF
CDR3nt: TGTGCCAGCAGGCAAAGTAGAGGCGGTCAGCCCCAGCATTTT
abundance: .
d_gene: .
j_gene: TRBJ1-5
v_gene: TRBV28

CDR3aa: CAWSVRPSGNTIYF
CDR3nt: TGTGCCTGGAGTGTTCGCCCCTCTGGAAACACCATATATTTT
abundance: .
d_gene: .
j_gene: TRBJ1-3
v_gene: TRBV30

CDR3aa: CASSWGGTSSYEQYF
CDR3nt: TGTGCCAGCAGCTGGGGCGGGACCAGCTCCTACGAGCAGTACTTC
abundance: .
d_gene: .
j_gene: TRBJ2-7
v_gene: TRBV7-6

CDR3aa: CAWRQGFYNSPLHF
CDR3nt: TGTGCCTGGAGACAGGGCTTCTATAATTCACCCCTCCACTTT
abundance: .
d_gene: .
j_gene: TRBJ1-6
v_gene: TRBV30

CDR3aa: CAWGGLAGKDTQYF
CDR3nt: TGTGCCTGGGGGGGACTAGCGGGGAAAGATACGCAGTATTTT
abundance: .
d_gene: TRBD2
j_gene: TRBJ2-3
v_gene: TRBV30

CDR3aa: CASSSGQGTQPQHF
CDR3nt: TGCGCCAGCAGCTCCGGACAGGGGACCCAGCCCCAGCATTTT
abundance: .
d_gene: TRBD1
j_gene: TRBJ1-5
v_gene: TRBV5-1

CDR3aa: CATFGTADEKLFF
CDR3nt: TGTGCCACCTTCGGGACAGCGGATGAAAAACTGTTTTTT
abundance: .
d_gene: TRBD1
j_gene: TRBJ1-4
v_gene: TRBV18

CDR3aa: CASSFSTGRYGYTF
CDR3nt: TGTGCCAGCAGTTTTTCGACAGGGAGGTATGGCTACACCTTC
abundance: .
d_gene: TRBD1
j_gene: TRBJ1-2
v_gene: TRBV27

CDR3aa: CASSPNPVNAGELFF
CDR3nt: TGTGCCAGCAGCCCTAATCCGGTGAACGCCGGGGAGCTGTTTTTT
abundance: few
d_gene: .
j_gene: TRBJ2-2
v_gene: TRBV7-3

CDR3aa: CASSLVVPGQTYEQYF
CDR3nt: TGCGCCAGCAGCTTGGTCGTGCCGGGACAGACCTACGAGCAGTACTTC
abundance: .
d_gene: TRBD1
j_gene: TRBJ2-7
v_gene: TRBV5-1

CDR3aa: CAWSSSPNYGYTF
CDR3nt: TGTGCCTGGAGTAGTAGTCCTAACTATGGCTACACCTTC
abundance: .
d_gene: .
j_gene: TRBJ1-2
v_gene: TRBV30

CDR3aa: CASRYGTANTEAFF
CDR3nt: TGTGCCAGCAGGTACGGGACAGCTAACACTGAAGCTTTCTTT
abundance: .
d_gene: TRBD1
j_gene: TRBJ1-1
v_gene: TRBV6-5

CDR3aa: CAGPKGDFNQPQHF
CDR3nt: TGTGCCGGCCCAAAGGGGGATTTCAATCAGCCCCAGCATTTT
abundance: few
d_gene: .
j_gene: TRBJ1-5
v_gene: TRBV2

CDR3aa: CAWRPASNEKLFF
CDR3nt: TGTGCCTGGAGGCCCGCGTCTAATGAAAAACTGTTTTTT
abundance: once
d_gene: .
j_gene: TRBJ1-4
v_gene: TRBV30

CDR3aa: CASSGYRGPISSGANVLTF
CDR3nt: TGTGCCAGCAGCGGCTACAGGGGGCCTATTTCCTCTGGGGCCAACGTCCTGACTTTC
abundance: .
d_gene: TRBD1
j_gene: TRBJ2-6
v_gene: TRBV7-2

CDR3aa: CASSYLQVDEQYF
CDR3nt: TGTGCCAGCAGTTACCTTCAGGTCGACGAGCAGTACTTC
abundance: .
d_gene: .
j_gene: TRBJ2-7
v_gene: TRBV6-5

CDR3aa: CASSATYEQYF
CDR3nt: TGTGCCAGCAGCGCGACCTACGAGCAGTACTTC
abundance: .
d_gene: .
j_gene: TRBJ2-7
v_gene: TRBV5-6

CDR3aa: CASSVDPKGNEQFF
CDR3nt: TGTGCCAGCAGCGTAGATCCCAAAGGGAATGAGCAGTTCTTC
abundance: .
d_gene: .
j_gene: TRBJ2-1
v_gene: TRBV9

CDR3aa: CARMGEQFF
CDR3nt: TGTGCCAGAATGGGTGAGCAGTTCTTC
abundance: once
d_gene: .
j_gene: TRBJ2-1
v_gene: TRBV7-3

CDR3aa: CASSERGDYGYTF
CDR3nt: TGTGCCAGCAGTGAACGAGGGGACTATGGCTACACCTTC
abundance: .
d_gene: .
j_gene: TRBJ1-2
v_gene: TRBV6-1

CDR3aa: CASSGQGAHSGNTIYF
CDR3nt: TGTGCCAGCAGTGGACAGGGGGCGCACTCTGGAAACACCATATATTTT
abundance: .
d_gene: TRBD1
j_gene: TRBJ1-3
v_gene: TRBV6-4

CDR3aa: CASSPGTGLVEQYF
CDR3nt: TGTGCCAGCAGCCCTGGAACAGGGTTGGTCGAGCAGTACTTC
abundance: .
d_gene: .
j_gene: TRBJ2-7
v_gene: TRBV5-6

CDR3aa: CASSRGYGYTF
CDR3nt: TGTGCCAGCAGCCGGGGATATGGCTACACCTTC
abundance: .
d_gene: .
j_gene: TRBJ1-2
v_gene: TRBV6-1

CDR3aa: CASRGLAGTGELFF
CDR3nt: TGTGCCAGCCGAGGACTAGCGGGGACCGGGGAGCTGTTTTTT
abundance: .
d_gene: TRBD2
j_gene: TRBJ2-2
v_gene: TRBV11-2

CDR3aa: CASSLGWAAVGETQYF
CDR3nt: TGTGCTAGCAGCTTAGGGTGGGCGGCCGTAGGGGAGACCCAGTACTTC
abundance: .
d_gene: .
j_gene: TRBJ2-5
v_gene: TRBV7-7

CDR3aa: CASSIQGANSPLHF
CDR3nt: TGTGCCAGTAGTATCCAGGGCGCTAATTCACCCCTCCACTTT
abundance: .
d_gene: .
j_gene: TRBJ1-6
v_gene: TRBV19

CDR3aa: CASNGQGAGELFF
CDR3nt: TGTGCCAGCAACGGACAGGGGGCCGGGGAGCTGTTTTTT
abundance: .
d_gene: TRBD1
j_gene: TRBJ2-2
v_gene: TRBV2

CDR3aa: CASSPSIGGATYEQYF
CDR3nt: TGTGCCAGCAGTCCCTCTATAGGAGGGGCGACCTACGAGCAGTACTTC
abundance: .
d_gene: .
j_gene: TRBJ2-7
v_gene: TRBV27

CDR3aa: CASNPSGRIDTQYF
CDR3nt: TGTGCCAGCAACCCTAGCGGGAGGATAGATACGCAGTATTTT
abundance: .
d_gene: TRBD2
j_gene: TRBJ2-3
v_gene: TRBV6-5

CDR3aa: CASRSLIANEQFF
CDR3nt: TGTGCCAGCAGGTCCCTGATCGCCAATGAGCAGTTCTTC
abundance: .
d_gene: .
j_gene: TRBJ2-1
v_gene: TRBV11-2

CDR3aa: CASSPSRTGLMGGYTF
CDR3nt: TGTGCCAGTAGCCCCTCGAGGACAGGGTTAATGGGTGGCTACACCTTC
abundance: .
d_gene: TRBD1
j_gene: TRBJ1-2
v_gene: TRBV19

CDR3aa: CAIRRDLLGAGELFF
CDR3nt: TGTGCCATCAGGCGCGACCTGCTGGGCGCCGGGGAGCTGTTTTTT
abundance: .
d_gene: .
j_gene: TRBJ2-2
v_gene: TRBV10-3

CDR3aa: CASTSGNTGELFF
CDR3nt: TGTGCCAGCACTAGCGGGAACACCGGGGAGCTGTTTTTT
abundance: once
d_gene: TRBD2
j_gene: TRBJ2-2
v_gene: TRBV27